Here is one T cell receptor beta chain with its context. Antigen: not known. The data originate from a study of cytomegalovirus exposure and HLA in healthy donors. The study, taken as a whole, reports: Previous analysis showed most TCR beta V segments were productive about 90% or about 30% of the time.

V was clipped by 4 bases and J by 1 base, with 10 bases between them. Germline CDR1 is MNHEY and CDR2 is SMNVEV (reference sequence). This CDR3 contains 14 residues. The PCR ran on 60 Vbeta and 13 Jbeta primers. Repertoires were generated with immunoSEQ multiplex PCR, while TCRdb's copy carries only in-frame clones and drops some. The sample records about 170,000 clones, approximately 86% being singletons. The origin of this receptor is a male donor in good health and CMV-seronegative. The specimen was PBMCs. The chain combines TRBV27 with TRBJ1-2; D not certain. The CDR3 loop is CASSSVPINYGYTF. The CDR3 bases are TGTGCCAGCAGTTCCGTCCCTATTAACTATGGCTACACCTTC.